The clone carrying this T cell receptor beta chain occurred a few times. Its antigen is currently unknown. This record belongs to a study of early T cells in non-severe SARS-CoV-2 infection. Looking at the study overall: The input, bulk RNA from unsorted whole blood, was sequenced, and chains were unpaired. Study-wide results and limits: Matches to VDJdb favored anti-spike CD8 responses and missed private and CD4 specificities.

This CDR3 has 15 residues. Germline V gene data show CDR1 as SEHNR and CDR2 as FQNEAQ (reference sequence). V lost 5 bases, J lost 4 bases, and 10 bases stayed unmatched. Each cDNA molecule carried a unique molecular identifier. TCRdb reanalysed the 5' RACE reads using MiXCR and keeps one entry per CDR3 protein. Of approximately 97,000 distinct CDR3 sequences listed, around 13% are singletons. The chain uses TRBV7-9 and TRBJ1-1, with 7 bases matching TRBD1. The sequence derives from an adult who was a healthcare worker with PCR-confirmed SARS-CoV-2 infection or an uninfected control (not recorded which). The sequenced sample was whole blood. The CDR3 region has the DNA TGTGCCAGCAGCCCCAGAGGGGGCGGCGGCACTGAAGCTTTCTTT. It translates to CASSPRGGGGTEAFF.